The TCR beta chain described here comes from a study of CD8+ T cells in alopecia areata. cDNA serving as the sequencing template came from extracted, reverse transcribed RNA. Method: immunoSEQ multiplex PCR; TCRdb's copy keeps in-frame clones and lacks some. This table holds fewer than 200,000 clones, less than 75% found once. The CDR3 covers 12 residues. Germline V CDR1 and CDR2: GTSNPN, SVGIG (reference sequence). The V segment lost 6 bases and the J segment 3 bases; nucleotides outside the gene matches: 5. This clonotype originated in a human donor with alopecia areata. The source was CD8+ T cells sorted from blood, collected at week 0. This chain connects TRBV30 to TRBJ2-7, with 7 bases matching TRBD1. In DNA form, the CDR3 reads TGTGCCTGTCACAGGACAGGCTACGAGCAGTACTTC. Translated, it gives CACHRTGYEQYF.